This is a list of T cell receptor beta chains from one sample in a study of blood T cell repertoires in COVID-19. Method: immunoSEQ multiplex PCR; TCRdb's copy keeps in-frame clones and lacks some. The sample contains about 440,000 clones, around 91% of which appear only once. The sample taken for sequencing was PBMCs or T cells enriched from blood (not recorded which). The receptors shown here come from a young man who had recovered from COVID-19. The CDR3 runs from the conserved cysteine through the conserved F or W. The D gene is left open where the match is weak. Clone size is not always given. Where it is, it says once, few, many or a class for expanded clones.

clone_size	v_call	d_call	j_call	cdr3_nt	cdr3_aa
once	TRBV19	.	TRBJ1-1	TGTGCCAGTTTAGGTCCGGTCTACGGCCCCAACGGGTCTGAAGCTTTCTTT	CASLGPVYGPNGSEAFF
.	TRBV28	TRBD1	TRBJ2-3	TGTGCCAGCAGTTTACAGGGACAGATCACAGATACGCAGTATTTT	CASSLQGQITDTQYF
.	TRBV30	.	TRBJ1-3	TGTGCCTGGAGGCGGGACACCATATATTTT	CAWRRDTIYF
once	TRBV5-4	TRBD2	TRBJ2-5	TGTGCCAGCAGCCAGACTAGCGGCCAAGAGACCCAGTACTTC	CASSQTSGQETQYF
.	TRBV27	TRBD1	TRBJ1-5	TGTGCCAGCAGTTCGCTAGGGGACAGGGACAATCAGCCCCAGCATTTT	CASSSLGDRDNQPQHF
.	TRBV27	.	TRBJ2-1	TGTGCCAGCAGTCGGTCTTCTACCAATGAGCAGTTCTTC	CASSRSSTNEQFF
.	TRBV4-1	.	TRBJ2-3	TGCGCCAGCAGCCGCCCGGCCCCGGGAGTGGATACGCAGTATTTT	CASSRPAPGVDTQYF
.	TRBV29-1	.	TRBJ1-1	TGCAGCGTTGGGACAAGATTGAACACTGAAGCTTTCTTT	CSVGTRLNTEAFF
few	TRBV27	TRBD2	TRBJ2-1	TGTGCCAGCAGTGCGGGAGACGACAATGAGCAGTTCTTC	CASSAGDDNEQFF
.	TRBV23-1	.	TRBJ1-4	TGCGCCAGCAGTCAATCGCGTCAGGCGGGTGAAAAACTGTTTTTT	CASSQSRQAGEKLFF
.	TRBV28	.	TRBJ1-5	TGTGCCAGCAGTGGGACACAGCCCCAGCATTTT	CASSGTQPQHF
.	TRBV29-1	TRBD2	TRBJ2-1	TGCAGCGCCTTTGTCGCGGGAGGGACCTACAATGAGCAGTTCTTC	CSAFVAGGTYNEQFF
.	TRBV9	.	TRBJ1-1	TGTGCCAGCAGCGCCCTTCAGTCCCTAGGAGCTTTCTTT	CASSALQSLGAFF
.	TRBV9	.	TRBJ1-2	TGTGCCAGCAGCTCGACAGGCTATGGCTACACCTTC	CASSSTGYGYTF
few	TRBV24-1	TRBD1	TRBJ2-5	TGTGCCACCAGTGATTACCGGCGGAAGACAGGGATGGAGACCCAGTACTTC	CATSDYRRKTGMETQYF
.	TRBV6-5	TRBD1	TRBJ1-2	TGTGCCAGCAGGGGGGACAGCCGCTATGGCTACACCTTC	CASRGDSRYGYTF
.	TRBV7-9	.	TRBJ1-3	TGTGCCAGCAGCTTATCCGGGGCTGGAAACACCATATATTTT	CASSLSGAGNTIYF
.	TRBV15	.	TRBJ1-1	TGTGCCACCAGCAGAGAAACGGTCATGAACACTGAAGCTTTCTTT	CATSRETVMNTEAFF
.	TRBV18	TRBD1	TRBJ1-6	TGTGCCAGCTCACTTTCCCGACAGGGGTCCTTCTCCTATAATTCACCCCTCCACTTT	CASSLSRQGSFSYNSPLHF
.	TRBV3-1/TRBV3-2	TRBD2	TRBJ2-3	TGTGCCAGCAGCCCAGGACTAGCCGTCACAGATACGCAGTATTTT	CASSPGLAVTDTQYF
.	TRBV5-4	.	TRBJ2-7	TGTGCCAGCAGCTTCGGAGGAGGCGCTGGAGTTCACTACGAGCAGTACTTC	CASSFGGGAGVHYEQYF
.	TRBV21-1	.	TRBJ2-7	TGTGCCAGCAGCAAAGCTTCAAGTAGCTCCTACGAGCAGTACTTC	CASSKASSSSYEQYF
.	TRBV15	TRBD2	TRBJ2-5	TGTGCCACCAGCAGAGGAGGGGGACTAGCGGGAGAGACCCAGTACTTC	CATSRGGGLAGETQYF
.	TRBV9	.	TRBJ2-7	TGTGCCAGCAGCGTAAAGGAGAACGAGCAGTACTTC	CASSVKENEQYF
.	TRBV24-1	.	TRBJ2-3	TGTGCCACCAGTGATTCGAGGAGCTGGACAGATACGCAGTATTTT	CATSDSRSWTDTQYF
.	TRBV3-1/TRBV3-2	.	TRBJ2-2	TGTGCCAGCAGCCCCCTAAGTTGGAACACCGGGGAGCTGTTTTTT	CASSPLSWNTGELFF
.	TRBV6-5	TRBD1	TRBJ1-1	TGTGCCAGCAGTTATCTGACAGGGAAGAACACTGAAGCTTTCTTT	CASSYLTGKNTEAFF
.	TRBV2	TRBD2	TRBJ2-7	TGTGCCAGCAGTGGGACTAGCGGAACTTACGAGCAGTACTTC	CASSGTSGTYEQYF
few	TRBV18	TRBD1	TRBJ1-1	TGTGCCAGCTCACCAATGGGACAGTTTGAAGCTTTCTTT	CASSPMGQFEAFF
.	TRBV7-9	.	TRBJ2-1	TGTGCCAGCAGCCCACACCAGACTGCCCCTTCGCAGTTCTTC	CASSPHQTAPSQFF
.	TRBV19	.	TRBJ2-7	TGTGCCAGTAGTGCAGGGTACTACGAGCAGTACTTC	CASSAGYYEQYF
.	TRBV2	.	TRBJ1-1	TGTGCCAGCAGGGGGCAGGGAACTGAAGCTTTCTTT	CASRGQGTEAFF
once	TRBV28	.	TRBJ2-1	TGTGCCAGCAGTTTTGCACTCAACAATGAGCAGTTCTTC	CASSFALNNEQFF
.	TRBV7-3	.	TRBJ2-1	TGTGCCAGCAGCTTGGGGAGTGAGCAGTTCTTC	CASSLGSEQFF
.	TRBV9	.	TRBJ2-2	TGTGCCAGCAGCGAGCCCATCGGCGGGCGGGGAGTAGGTGGGGAGCTGTTTTTT	CASSEPIGGRGVGGELFF
.	TRBV5-5	TRBD1	TRBJ1-1	TGTGCCAGCCGTGAACGACAGGGTCTGGACACTGAAGCTTTCTTT	CASRERQGLDTEAFF
.	TRBV5-8	.	TRBJ1-4	TGTGCCAGCAGCTTGGATAGTTTTGCAACTAATGAAAAACTGTTTTTT	CASSLDSFATNEKLFF
once	TRBV6-5	.	TRBJ1-1	TGTGCCAGCAGTAGAAAGGCAGGGACTAACACTGAAGCTTTCTTT	CASSRKAGTNTEAFF
.	TRBV5-1	.	TRBJ1-1	TGCGCCAGCAGCGGTGGCGGGCCGAACACTGAAGCTTTCTTT	CASSGGGPNTEAFF
.	TRBV11-3	.	TRBJ1-6	TGTGCCAGCAGCGGAACCAAGGGGTATAATTCACCCCTCCACTTT	CASSGTKGYNSPLHF
.	TRBV18	TRBD2	TRBJ2-1	TGTGCCAGCTCACCACGGGAGGAAGCGGGACCCTACAATGAGCAGTTCTTC	CASSPREEAGPYNEQFF
.	TRBV5-1	.	TRBJ2-5	TGCGCCAGCAGCTTGGGACTCGCAGAGACCCAGTACTTC	CASSLGLAETQYF
.	TRBV21-1	.	TRBJ1-6	TGTGCCAAACGGAGCAATTCACCCCTCCACTTT	CAKRSNSPLHF